This passage covers 29 T cell receptor beta chains from one sample sequenced in a study of beta chain features in type 1 diabetes. General study findings and limits: TCRB CDR3s from Type 1 diabetes patients were moderately but significantly shorter in all four CD4+ subsets.

The antigens of these receptors remain unknown. The study reverse transcribed the entire isolated RNA, so it sequenced expressed TCRB transcripts. Profiling relied on immunoSEQ multiplex PCR, and the TCRdb table lists in-frame clones only, not all of them. The table lists about 650,000 clones, around 12% of them singletons, with roughly 0.12% in the top ten. The sequenced sample was naive CD4+ T cells from blood. These TCRs come from a young man with type 1 diabetes.

The rearrangement links TRBV6-6 to TRBJ1-2, with unresolved D. V shed 6 bases and J shed 10 bases, with 9 bases lying between them. This CDR3 is 10 amino acids long. Germline CDR1 reads MNHNY; CDR2 reads SVGAGI (reference sequence). The CDR3 DNA is TGTGCCAGCAGGGACCGGGACTACACCTTC. This sequence encodes CASRDRDYTF.

There are many counts of this clone. The CDR3 reads CASSPTGPEQFF. Here the CDR3 DNA reads TGTGCCAGCAGCCCCACGGGCCCTGAGCAGTTCTTC. The rearrangement joins TRBV7-2 to TRBJ2-1; D remains ambiguous. Per germline, CDR1 SGHTA and CDR2 FQGNSA. With 5 bases removed from V and 9 bases from J, the gap between germline ends came to 11 bases. The CDR3 contains 12 residues.

This clone was recorded a few times. This chain links TRBV7-3 with TRBJ1-1, with D maybe TRBD1 (5 bases). Between the trimmed V and J ends, which lost 5 bases and 1 base, there was a span of 8 bases. Germline V gene sequence: CDR1 SGHTA, CDR2 FQGTGA. The CDR3 is 13 amino acids. CDR3 in amino acids: CASSRGSNTEAFF. The CDR3 DNA is TGTGCCAGCAGCCGGGGGTCGAACACTGAAGCTTTCTTT.

The chain links TRBV28 to TRBJ2-7; 7 nucleotides align to TRBD2. This CDR3 comprises 13 residues. Germline V lookup: CDR1 MDHEN, CDR2 SYDVKM. V shed 3 bases, J shed 9 bases, and the junction held 8 bases outside the gene matches. CDR3 nucleotide sequence: TGTGCCAGCAGTTTCGGGGGGTGGCGCGGGCAGTACTTC. Translation: CASSFGGWRGQYF. Full variable domain (missing parts from reference TRBV28 and TRBJ2-7): DVKVTQSSRYLVKRTGEKVFLECVQDMDHENMFWYRQDPGLGLRLIYFSYDVKMKEKGDIPEGYSVSREKKERFSLILESASTNQTSMYLCASSFGGWRGQYFGPGTRLTVT.

This clone was counted a few times. The rearrangement joins TRBV30 to TRBJ1-4; D is unresolved. The germline V gene has CDR1 GTSNPN and CDR2 SVGIG (reference sequence). The V end was cut by 6 bases, the J end by 3 bases, with 8 bases between. The CDR3 extends over 12 amino acids. CDR3 nucleotides: TGTGCCTGCTATTGGCCTAATGAAAAACTGTTTTTT. Translation: CACYWPNEKLFF. The variable domain in full, completed from reference TRBV30 and TRBJ1-4, reads SQTIHQWPATLVQPVGSPLSLECTVEGTSNPNLYWYRQAAGRGLQLLFYSVGIGQISSEVPQNLSASRPQDRQFILSSKKLLLSDSGFYLCACYWPNEKLFFGSGTQLSVL.

Here the CDR3 DNA reads TGTGCCAGCAGCTTGGACAGGGCCCTCGACGAGGGCTACACCTTC. It encodes CASSLDRALDEGYTF. This chain uses TRBV7-9 with TRBJ1-2, with 8 bases that match TRBD1. CDR1 SEHNR and CDR2 FQNEAQ come from the germline V gene (reference sequence). The CDR3 length is 15 residues. The V and J ends lost 3 bases and 8 bases, in that order; junction bases with no gene match: 11.

This clone was counted between two and nine times. The J gene is TRBJ1-1, the V gene TRBV7-9; 9 nucleotides agree with TRBD1. Trimming removed 5 bases from V and 3 bases from J; junction bases left unmatched: 13. This CDR3 is built from 17 residues. The germline V gene encodes CDR1 SEHNR and CDR2 FQNEAQ (reference sequence). The chain's CDR3 is CASSTGGAGSLDTEAFF. The CDR3 DNA reads as TGTGCCAGCAGCACAGGGGGCGCAGGCTCTTTGGACACTGAAGCTTTCTTT. The full variable domain, with the rest looked up from reference TRBV7-9 and TRBJ1-1, is DTGVSQNPRHKITKRGQNVTFRCDPISEHNRLYWYRQTLGQGPEFLTYFQNEAQLEKSRLLSDRFSAERPKGSFSTLEIQRTEQGDSAMYLCASSTGGAGSLDTEAFFGQGTRLTVV.

This clone was seen a few times. The chain employs TRBV7-2 and TRBJ2-7, with D hard to call. Trimming shortened V by 2 bases and J by 2 bases, and 7 bases separated the two germline ends. The germline gives CDR1 SGHTA, CDR2 FQGNSA. The CDR3 runs 13 residues. In DNA, the CDR3 is TGTGCCAGCAGCTTATTTGGAACCTACGAGCAGTACTTC. Translation gives CASSLFGTYEQYF.

This clone was detected a few times. The rearrangement joins TRBV30 to TRBJ1-6; no clear D gene. The ends were cut back, 3 bases at V and 4 bases at J, with 10 bases in the middle. The CDR3 is made up of 14 amino acids. In germline, CDR1 is GTSNPN, CDR2 SVGIG (reference sequence). CDR3 sequence: CAWRPDGYNSPLHF. The CDR3 DNA is TGTGCCTGGAGGCCTGACGGTTATAATTCACCCCTCCACTTT.

The chain is built from TRBV2 and TRBJ1-2; 7 bases match TRBD1. This CDR3 spans 15 amino acids. Trimming at V came to 6 bases and at J to 2 bases, leaving 9 bases not matched to a gene. Looked up from germline, CDR1 is SNHLY and CDR2 is FYNNEI. For the CDR3, the DNA is TGTGCCAGCAGCGAACGCCGGACAGGAAACTATGGCTACACCTTC. It specifies CASSERRTGNYGYTF.

This clone was seen a few times. The chain has TRBV29-1 and TRBJ2-6, with TRBD1 identical over 8 bases. V lost 6 bases to trimming and J lost 1 base; unmatched junction nucleotides: 8. In germline, CDR1 is SQVTM, CDR2 ANQGSEA. The CDR3 has 16 residues. The CDR3 DNA is TGCAGCGTGGCGGGACAGGCTTGGTCTGGGGCCAACGTCCTGACTTTC. Residues: CSVAGQAWSGANVLTF.

The rearrangement joins TRBV5-4 to TRBJ2-2; the match to TRBD1 covers 10 bases. J lost 3 bases, V lost 0 bases, and 2 bases had no gene match. CDR1 is SGHNT, CDR2 YYREEE, per germline (reference sequence). The CDR3 extends over 16 amino acids. This CDR3 is CASSLAGTGDTGELFF. The CDR3 DNA sequence: TGTGCCAGCAGCTTGGCCGGGACAGGGGACACCGGGGAGCTGTTTTTT. Based on the CDR3 plus reference TRBV5-4 and TRBJ2-2, the full variable domain is ETGVTQSPTHLIKTRGQQVTLRCSSQSGHNTVSWYQQALGQGPQFIFQYYREEENGRGNFPPRFSGLQFPNYSSELNVNALELDDSALYLCASSLAGTGDTGELFFGEGSRLTVL.

The sample holds a few counts of this clone. The V call is TRBV19, the J call TRBJ2-1, with 15 bases lining up with TRBD2. The CDR3 sequence is 15 residues long. The J segment lost 8 bases and the V segment lost 4 bases, leaving 3 bases of the junction unmatched. Per germline, CDR1 LNHDA and CDR2 SQIVND (reference sequence). Written as DNA, the CDR3 is TGTGCCAGTAGTAGAGGACTAGCGGGGGGGCATGAGCAGTTCTTC. It translates to CASSRGLAGGHEQFF.

The chain joins TRBV11-2 to TRBJ2-7, with 7 bases lining up with TRBD1. Germline V lookup: CDR1 SGHAT, CDR2 FQNNGV. CDR3 length: 13 residues. The J segment lost 1 base and the V segment lost 5 bases, leaving 2 bases of the junction unmatched. The CDR3 bases are TGTGCCAGCAGCGCGACAGGGTCCTACGAGCAGTACTTC. It yields the protein CASSATGSYEQYF.

The chain links TRBV19 to TRBJ1-5; 7 nucleotides align to TRBD1. The CDR3 is 13 amino acids. Trimming took 7 bases from V and 6 from J; bases not matched to a gene: 6. CDR1 and CDR2 (germline): LNHDA, SQIVND (reference sequence). CDR3 loop: CASTTTGPQPQHF. Written as DNA, the CDR3 is TGTGCCAGTACTACGACAGGGCCTCAGCCCCAGCATTTT.

The chain joins TRBV28 to TRBJ2-5, with 9 positions matching TRBD1. Trimming took 4 bases from V and 2 from J; bases not matched to a gene: 11. The V gene's germline CDR1 is MDHEN and CDR2 SYDVKM. CDR3 length: 17 amino acids. DNA of the CDR3: TGTGCCAGCAGTTCTCCCGTTGGGGACAGGGTACAAGAGACCCAGTACTTC. Translation gives CASSSPVGDRVQETQYF.

The V and J genes are TRBV7-9 and TRBJ1-2; D perhaps matches TRBD1 (5 bases). This CDR3 is built from 16 residues. V lost 5 bases, J lost 4 bases, and 20 bases lay in between. Germline assignment: CDR1 SEHNR and CDR2 FQNEAQ (reference sequence). As DNA, the CDR3 is TGTGCCAGCAGCCCCCCGGGGCGGGGAATGGCCTATGGCTACACCTTC. Amino acids: CASSPPGRGMAYGYTF.

The rearrangement uses TRBV25-1 and TRBJ2-7, with TRBD1 matching over 9 bases. With 9 bases clipped from V and 7 bases from J, the junction kept 10 bases outside the gene matches. Per the germline V gene, CDR1 is MGHDK and CDR2 is SYGVNS. The CDR3 spans 13 residues. The CDR3 sequence: CASVTGTGREQYF. CDR3 bases: TGTGCCAGTGTGACCGGGACAGGGAGAGAGCAGTACTTC.

The table lists this clone with a few counts. The genes are TRBV28 and TRBJ2-3; 10 nucleotides line up with TRBD2. Unmatched junction bases numbered 5, after V lost 6 bases and J lost 5 bases. From germline, CDR1 is MDHEN and CDR2 SYDVKM. The CDR3 consists of 14 residues. The CDR3 region has the DNA TGTGCCAGCAGGAAAGCGGGGGGGCAAGATACGCAGTATTTT. Its protein is CASRKAGGQDTQYF.

This clone has a handful of counts. The chain links TRBV7-2 to TRBJ2-2; D ambiguous. CDR3 length: 13 residues. The germline V and J ends were trimmed by 3 bases and 2 bases, with 4 bases remaining between them. Germline V gives CDR1 SGHTA, CDR2 FQGNSA. This CDR3 reads CASSLSNTGELFF. The DNA of the CDR3 is TGTGCCAGCAGCTTGTCTAACACCGGGGAGCTGTTTTTT.

The chain is built from TRBV7-2 and TRBJ2-7; 7 nucleotides match TRBD1. The CDR3 spans 13 residues. Germline loops: CDR1 SGHTA, CDR2 FQGNSA. The J segment lost 6 bases and the V segment lost 5 bases, leaving 7 bases of the junction unmatched. The CDR3 here is CASSARQGGEQYF. In DNA form, the CDR3 reads TGTGCCAGCAGCGCCCGACAGGGCGGCGAGCAGTACTTC. The complete variable domain, with remaining parts taken from reference TRBV7-2 and TRBJ2-7, reads GAGVSQSPSNKVTEKGKDVELRCDPISGHTALYWYRQSLGQGLEFLIYFQGNSAPDKSGLPSDRFSAERTGGSVSTLTIQRTQQEDSAVYLCASSARQGGEQYFGPGTRLTVT.

The chain recombines TRBV4-3 with TRBJ2-1, with 8 bases fitting TRBD1. Germline CDR1 reads LGHNA; CDR2 reads YSLEER. J gave up 3 bases and V 3 bases, and 4 bases lay outside the gene matches. The CDR3 is 15 residues long. Written as DNA, the CDR3 is TGCGCCAGCAGCCAGGGACAGGACAACTACAATGAGCAGTTCTTC. Translated: CASSQGQDNYNEQFF.

This clone was seen a few times. The chain employs TRBV7-2 and TRBJ1-3, with D unclear. The V gene lost 7 bases and the J gene lost 0 bases, with 19 bases spanning the gap. This CDR3 is built from 17 residues. Germline V gene data show CDR1 as SGHTA and CDR2 as FQGNSA. The CDR3 region has the DNA TGTGCCAGCACTTCTCACATGGGCGGAGCCTCTGGAAACACCATATATTTT. Translation gives CASTSHMGGASGNTIYF.

The V call is TRBV10-3, the J call TRBJ2-1, with D tentatively TRBD1 (6 bases). The germline CDR1 and CDR2 sequences are ENHRY and SYGVKD. Trimming removed 6 bases from V and 5 bases from J, with 11 bases in between. CDR3 length: 13 amino acids. In nucleotides, the CDR3 is TGTGCCATCAGGGGGGACATAAACAATGAGCAGTTCTTC. It encodes CAIRGDINNEQFF.

As to this clone: The same CDR3 is also encoded by other DNA sequences in this sample. The genes are TRBV7-2 and TRBJ2-2; 9 bases line up with TRBD1. Germline values: CDR1 SGHTA, CDR2 FQGNSA. Losses at the gene ends were 6 bases for V and 3 bases for J; bases not matched to a gene: 2. CDR3 length: 14 residues. The DNA of the CDR3 is TGTGCCAGCAGTAGGGACAGGGACACCGGGGAGCTGTTTTTT. Translating it yields CASSRDRDTGELFF.

This clone occurred a few times. V gene TRBV18 combines with J gene TRBJ2-7; 9 bases line up with TRBD1. The CDR3 has 14 residues. Germline-derived CDR1 and CDR2 are KGHSH and LQKENI. The V segment lost 4 bases and the J segment 6 bases; nucleotides outside the gene matches: 7. DNA of the CDR3: TGTGCCAGCTCACTAGGGACAGGGAGGTCCGAGCAGTACTTC. This codes for CASSLGTGRSEQYF.

This rearrangement joins TRBV4-2 to TRBJ2-3; 12 nucleotides agree with TRBD2. CDR3 size: 17 residues. Trimming at V came to 3 bases and at J to 5 bases, leaving 9 bases not matched to a gene. Looked up from germline, CDR1 is LGHNA and CDR2 is YNFKEQ. CDR3 amino acids: CASSQSSSGGAVDTQYF. The CDR3, as DNA: TGTGCCAGCAGCCAGTCGTCTAGCGGGGGGGCCGTAGATACGCAGTATTTT.

Only a few counts were recorded for this clone. The chain has TRBV7-3 and TRBJ2-3; D is undetermined. Trimming removed 2 bases at V and 0 bases at J, with 6 bases between. CDR1 SGHTA and CDR2 FQGTGA come from the germline V gene. The CDR3 runs to 14 residues. In nucleotides, the CDR3 is TGTGCCAGCAGCTTAGGCCGGAGCACAGATACGCAGTATTTT. As protein: CASSLGRSTDTQYF.

The rearrangement uses TRBV21-1 and TRBJ2-7; whether TRBD1, the table's D call, matches the DNA was not checked. TRBV21-1 is marked as a pseudogene. The CDR3 loop spans 15 amino acids. CDR3 coding DNA: TGTGCCAGCAGCAAAGTCAACAGGGTGACGGACGAGCAGTACTTC. This translates into CASSKVNRVTDEQYF.